Below are 8 T cell receptor beta chains sequenced from a single sample in a study of T cells in Graves' hyperthyroidism and ophthalmopathy. It was RNA transcripts that yielded the amplified TCR beta CDR3 regions. The HTBI set primed first-round TCR CDR3 RT-PCR. A single record per CDR3 protein comes from TCRdb applying MiXCR to the multiplex PCR reads. The sample carries just over 550,000 distinct CDR3 sequences, 46% recorded once. The sample was peripheral blood or thyroid tissue (not recorded which). The source of these receptors is a woman under 30 with Graves' hyperthyroidism.

This clonotype was seen repeatedly, ten times or more. V is TRBV6-6 and J is TRBJ2-7, with 10 bases fitting TRBD1. The length of the CDR3 is 14 residues. Trimming took 5 bases from V and 4 from J; bases not matched to a gene: 5. Germline CDR1 and CDR2: MNHNY and SVGAGI (reference sequence). CDR3 coding DNA: TGTGCCAGCAGTGAAGGGACAGGGGCGTACGAGCAGTACTTC. This sequence encodes CASSEGTGAYEQYF.

About this clonotype: Being one base from a much bigger clone, this may be a read error. The rearrangement links TRBV9 to TRBJ2-5; D not certain. V gave up 4 bases and J gave up 5 bases, with 15 bases separating them. The CDR3 sequence is 14 residues long. The germline V gene encodes CDR1 SGDLS and CDR2 YYNGEE. CDR3 in amino acids: CASSHTQSGETQYF. The CDR3 DNA follows: TGTGCCAGCAGCCACACACAGAGTGGGGAGACCCAGTACTTC.

As regards this clonotype: Given a much more abundant clone one base away, this may be a read error. V and J are TRBV15 and TRBJ1-6; no clear D. V was clipped by 1 base and J by 7 bases, with 8 bases between them. CDR1 and CDR2 from the germline V gene are LNHNV and YYDKDF (reference sequence). The CDR3 is 14 amino acids. As DNA, the CDR3 is TGTGCCACCAGCAGAGTATTAGGGAATTCACCCCTCCACTTT. Protein: CATSRVLGNSPLHF.

This clonotype was found a few times. This chain links TRBV24-1 with TRBJ1-5; D call uncertain. This CDR3 is 12 amino acids long. V lost 6 bases, J lost 1 base, and 3 bases lay in between. Germline lookup yields CDR1 KGHDR and CDR2 SFDVKD. Written as DNA, the CDR3 is TGTGCCACCAGTTCGAGCAATCAGCCCCAGCATTTT. It yields the protein CATSSSNQPQHF.

This clonotype was counted once. A junction end diverges from the germline sequence, so it may reflect a read error. The rearrangement uses TRBV10-3 and TRBJ1-2, with unresolved D. Looked up from germline, CDR1 is ENHRY and CDR2 is SYGVKD. The CDR3 runs 13 residues. This CDR3 reads CASSESSDSGNTF. In nucleotides, the CDR3 is TGTGCCAGCAGTGAGTCGTCGGACTCTGGAAACACCTTC.

This clonotype was seen repeatedly, ten times or more. CDR3 protein: CASSRDGTVDSPLHF. CDR3 DNA sequence: TGTGCCAGCAGTCGAGACGGGACAGTCGATTCACCCCTCCACTTT. The V and J genes are TRBV7-9 and TRBJ1-6; 7 nucleotides line up with TRBD1. The CDR3 is made up of 15 amino acids. J lost 8 bases, V lost 6 bases, and 10 bases had no gene match. CDR1 is SEHNR and CDR2 is FQNEAQ in the germline V gene (reference sequence).

The table lists this clonotype with a few counts. V and J are TRBV5-4 and TRBJ2-6, with unresolved D. Per germline, CDR1 SGHNT and CDR2 YYREEE (reference sequence). The length of the CDR3 is 9 residues. Trimming stripped 0 bases from V and 17 bases from J, with 3 bases between. CDR3 sequence: CASSLGMTF. DNA for the CDR3: TGTGCCAGCAGCTTGGGCATGACTTTC.

The table lists this clonotype with a few counts. CDR3 residues: CASSWGTGGGGTEAFF. CDR3 DNA sequence: TGTGCCAGCAGCTGGGGGACAGGGGGCGGGGGCACTGAAGCTTTCTTT. V gene TRBV7-2 combines with J gene TRBJ1-1, with 12 positions matching TRBD1. The junction had 7 bases not matched to a gene; V was cut back by 4 bases and J by 4 bases. This CDR3 has 16 residues. The germline V gene has CDR1 SGHTA and CDR2 FQGNSA.